Shown below are 25 T cell receptor beta chains from a single sample sequenced in a study of T cells in pancreatic ductal adenocarcinoma. Libraries were prepared by immunoSEQ multiplex PCR; TCRdb keeps only in-frame clonotypes and omits some of them. The table lists around 9,300 clones, nearly 90% of them singletons. No neoadjuvant therapy was given to the selected pancreatic ductal adenocarcinoma patients before their surgery. Sample: PBMCs. These receptor sequences come from a human donor with pancreatic ductal adenocarcinoma.

V is TRBV5-6 and J is TRBJ2-5; perhaps TRBD2 as D (6 bases). The germline V gene encodes CDR1 SGHDT and CDR2 YYEEEE. V was pared by 0 bases and J by 5 bases, with 14 bases between. CDR3 size: 15 residues. The CDR3 spells CASSLAGGVGETQYF. The CDR3 DNA is TGTGCCAGCAGCTTGGCAGGAGGGGTAGGGGAGACCCAGTACTTC.

The chain is built from TRBV15 and TRBJ2-7; 7 positions agree with TRBD1. This CDR3 has 16 amino acids. Germline lookup yields CDR1 LNHNV and CDR2 YYDKDF (reference sequence). V lost 5 bases to trimming and J lost 6 bases; unmatched junction nucleotides: 16. Here the CDR3 DNA reads TGTGCCACCAGCGAACAGGGGCCCCCAACCCTTTCCGAGCAGTACTTC. Translating it yields CATSEQGPPTLSEQYF. The entire variable domain, with the rest obtained from reference TRBV15 and TRBJ2-7, is as follows: DAMVIQNPRYQVTQFGKPVTLSCSQTLNHNVMYWYQQKSSQAPKLLFHYYDKDFNNEADTPDNFQSRRPNTSFCFLDIRSPGLGDTAMYLCATSEQGPPTLSEQYFGPGTRLTVT.

This clone showed up just once. J is TRBJ1-5 and V is TRBV6-6; 12 nucleotides line up with TRBD1. V trimming: 2 bases; J trimming: 7 bases; junction bases outside the gene matches: 6. CDR1 MNHNY and CDR2 SVGAGI come from the germline V gene (reference sequence). This CDR3 is 16 amino acids long. In DNA, the CDR3 is TGTGCCAGCAGTTACGGGACAGGGGGCGCGGGGCAGCCCCAGCATTTT. The encoded protein is CASSYGTGGAGQPQHF.

V and J are TRBV11-2 and TRBJ2-3; TRBD2 matches at 11 bases. The ends lost 4 bases at V and 0 bases at J; junction bases unmatched: 3. Per germline, CDR1 SGHAT and CDR2 FQNNGV. The CDR3 has 16 residues. CDR3 sequence: CASSSSGRTSTDTQYF. The DNA for the CDR3 is TGTGCCAGCAGCTCTAGCGGGAGGACTAGCACAGATACGCAGTATTTT.

The chain links TRBV5-5 to TRBJ2-3; the match to TRBD2 covers 7 bases. Germline lookup yields CDR1 SGHKS and CDR2 YYEKEE (reference sequence). The V gene end was trimmed by 7 bases and the J gene end by 0 bases; junction bases not matched to a gene: 8. The CDR3 has 15 amino acids. CDR3 amino acids: CASLSGVRSTDTQYF. The CDR3 DNA sequence: TGTGCCAGCCTAAGCGGGGTCCGAAGCACAGATACGCAGTATTTT.

The V call is TRBV5-5, the J call TRBJ2-3, with D perhaps matching TRBD2 (5 bases). Germline CDR1 is SGHKS and CDR2 is YYEKEE (reference sequence). The CDR3 sequence is 12 residues long. Trimming removed 9 bases at V and 1 base at J, with 9 bases between. CDR3 sequence (DNA): TGTGCCATGGGGAGTGGCACAGATACGCAGTATTTT. The encoded protein is CAMGSGTDTQYF. Full variable domain (remainder filled in from reference TRBV5-5 and TRBJ2-3): DAGVTQSPTHLIKTRGQQVTLRCSPISGHKSVSWYQQVLGQGPQFIFQYYEKEERGRGNFPDRFSARQFPNYSSELNVNALLLGDSALYLCAMGSGTDTQYFGPGTRLTVL.

The chain joins TRBV19 to TRBJ2-1; TRBD2 agrees at 11 bases. The CDR3 loop spans 15 amino acids. The ends lost 1 base at V and 7 bases at J; junction bases unmatched: 3. Germline assignment: CDR1 LNHDA and CDR2 SQIVND (reference sequence). CDR3 in amino acids: CASSIVAGGLNEQFF. CDR3 nucleotide sequence: TGTGCCAGTAGTATAGTAGCGGGGGGGTTAAATGAGCAGTTCTTC. Full variable domain (outside the CDR3, taken from reference TRBV19 and TRBJ2-1): DGGITQSPKYLFRKEGQNVTLSCEQNLNHDAMYWYRQDPGQGLRLIYYSQIVNDFQKGDIAEGYSVSREKKESFPLTVTSAQKNPTAFYLCASSIVAGGLNEQFFGPGTRLTVL.

The chain uses TRBV5-1 and TRBJ2-3; 10 bases fit TRBD2. The CDR3 extends over 17 amino acids. Per germline, CDR1 SGHRS and CDR2 YFSETQ. V shed 0 bases and J 3 bases; nucleotides not matched to a gene: 7. In DNA form, the CDR3 reads TGCGCCAGCAGCTTGGAGAGTGTAGCGGGAGGAACAGATACGCAGTATTTT. It encodes CASSLESVAGGTDTQYF.

The V call is TRBV5-1, the J call TRBJ2-5, with 7 bases that match TRBD1. The CDR3 sequence is 13 residues long. Germline-derived CDR1 and CDR2 are SGHRS and YFSETQ. V shed 7 bases, J shed 4 bases, and the junction held 7 bases outside the gene matches. The CDR3 nucleotides read TGCGCCAGCGCCTTCAACAGGGGAGAGACCCAGTACTTC. Protein product: CASAFNRGETQYF.

This rearrangement joins TRBV11-1 to TRBJ2-3, with unresolved D. The V gene lost 4 bases and the J gene lost 2 bases, with 7 bases spanning the gap. Germline assignment: CDR1 SGHAT and CDR2 FQDESV (reference sequence). The CDR3 is made up of 13 amino acids. The CDR3 nucleotides read TGTGCCAGCAGCTCTGAGCTCACAGATACGCAGTATTTT. Translated, it gives CASSSELTDTQYF.

The chain links TRBV5-4 to TRBJ2-7, with 11 bases that match TRBD2. V dropped 4 bases and J dropped 0; count of bases not matched to a gene: 3. The CDR3 loop spans 15 amino acids. Looked up from germline, CDR1 is SGHNT and CDR2 is YYREEE (reference sequence). The CDR3 coding sequence is TGTGCCAGCAGCCCTAGCGGGGGGAGCTCCTACGAGCAGTACTTC. It yields the protein CASSPSGGSSYEQYF.

The gene calls are TRBV7-3 and TRBJ2-7; 8 bases align to TRBD1. The germline V gene has CDR1 SGHTA and CDR2 FQGTGA. The CDR3 runs to 15 residues. The V segment lost 3 bases and the J segment 3 bases; nucleotides outside the gene matches: 7. Here the CDR3 reads CASSFTGGPYYEQYF. CDR3 nucleotides: TGTGCCAGCAGCTTTACAGGGGGGCCTTACTACGAGCAGTACTTC.

The chain recombines TRBV18 with TRBJ1-1, with 8 nucleotides matching TRBD1. CDR3 length equals 14 residues. V dropped 3 bases and J dropped 3; count of bases not matched to a gene: 3. The germline V gene has CDR1 KGHSH and CDR2 LQKENI. The CDR3 nucleotides are TGTGCCAGCTCACCCCAGGGACAGGACACTGAAGCTTTCTTT. Translating it yields CASSPQGQDTEAFF.

The chain couples TRBV29-1 to TRBJ1-1, with D possibly matching TRBD1 (5 bases). The CDR3 runs 14 residues. V was trimmed by 4 bases and J by 1 base, leaving 13 bases between them. Germline V gives CDR1 SQVTM, CDR2 ANQGSEA. The CDR3 DNA reads TGCAGCGTTGCGCAGGGAGGGTCGAACACTGAAGCTTTCTTT. Residues: CSVAQGGSNTEAFF.

V and J are TRBV19 and TRBJ2-2, with D perhaps TRBD1 (6 bases). Germline V CDR1 and CDR2: LNHDA, SQIVND (reference sequence). CDR3 length equals 15 residues. V was clipped by 3 bases and J by 3 bases, with 11 bases between them. In nucleotides, the CDR3 is TGTGCCAGTAGTATTGACAGGATCCACACCGGGGAGCTGTTTTTT. Its protein product is CASSIDRIHTGELFF.

This rearrangement joins TRBV28 to TRBJ2-7, with TRBD2 matching 8 bases. CDR3 length equals 15 residues. Per germline, CDR1 MDHEN and CDR2 SYDVKM. Trimming at V came to 3 bases and at J to 0 bases, leaving 4 bases not matched to a gene. The CDR3 region is CASSFPAGASYEQYF. The CDR3 nucleotides read TGTGCCAGCAGTTTTCCAGCGGGGGCCTCCTACGAGCAGTACTTC.

The chain has TRBV27 and TRBJ2-2; 7 bases align to TRBD1. Germline V gene data show CDR1 as MNHEY and CDR2 as SMNVEV (reference sequence). The junction had 13 bases not matched to a gene; V was cut back by 2 bases and J by 4 bases. The CDR3 spans 18 residues. CDR3 in DNA: TGTGCCAGCAGTTTAAAGAGAGTTGGGACAGCTTCCACCGGGGAGCTGTTTTTT. It yields the protein CASSLKRVGTASTGELFF.

The sample holds a few counts of this clone. The chain joins TRBV5-5 to TRBJ1-6; D is ambiguous. V lost 3 bases, J lost 7 bases, and 11 bases lay in between. The CDR3 spans 14 residues. Germline lookup yields CDR1 SGHKS and CDR2 YYEKEE (reference sequence). As DNA, the CDR3 is TGTGCCAGCAGCTGGTACGACTGGAATTCACCCCTCCACTTT. As protein: CASSWYDWNSPLHF.

This chain links TRBV28 with TRBJ2-7, with 8 nucleotides matching TRBD2. CDR1 is MDHEN and CDR2 is SYDVKM in the germline V gene. J lost 2 bases, V lost 5 bases, and 5 bases had no gene match. The CDR3 consists of 14 residues. CDR3 bases: TGTGCCAGCAGTCTTAGCGGGGAGGCCTACGAGCAGTACTTC. It translates to CASSLSGEAYEQYF.

V and J are TRBV6-1 and TRBJ1-2, with unresolved D. Germline CDR1 and CDR2: MNHNS and SASEGT. V shed 3 bases and J shed 3 bases, with 8 bases lying between them. The CDR3 is made up of 13 amino acids. CDR3 loop: CASSEDWDYGYTF. The CDR3 DNA reads as TGTGCCAGCAGTGAGGACTGGGACTATGGCTACACCTTC.

This clone was found once. The chain links TRBV5-6 to TRBJ2-7; D tentatively fits TRBD1 or TRBD2 (5 bases each). The ends were cut back, 4 bases at V and 5 bases at J, with 16 bases in the middle. The CDR3 extends over 14 amino acids. Germline loops: CDR1 SGHDT, CDR2 YYEEEE. The CDR3 reads CASSLGEFENEQYF. CDR3 nucleotide sequence: TGTGCCAGCAGCCTGGGGGAGTTTGAAAACGAGCAGTACTTC.

The chain employs TRBV5-1 and TRBJ2-7; TRBD1 agrees at 9 bases. V gave up 0 bases and J gave up 5 bases; unmatched junction bases: 12. CDR3 length equals 17 residues. Germline V gives CDR1 SGHRS, CDR2 YFSETQ. CDR3 sequence (DNA): TGCGCCAGCAGCTTGGAACGGGACAGGGTGTTGCGCCACGAGCAGTACTTC. Its protein product is CASSLERDRVLRHEQYF.

The chain combines TRBV9 with TRBJ2-2; 7 bases match TRBD2. Germline CDR1 is SGDLS and CDR2 is YYNGEE. After removal of 4 bases from V and 5 bases from J, the junction contained 14 bases not matched to a gene. The CDR3 has 17 residues. The CDR3 sequence is CASSRTRLAGETGELFF. CDR3 bases: TGTGCCAGCAGCCGAACCCGACTAGCAGGAGAAACCGGGGAGCTGTTTTTT. The variable domain in full, with the rest retrieved from reference TRBV9 and TRBJ2-2, is DSGVTQTPKHLITATGQRVTLRCSPRSGDLSVYWYQQSLDQGLQFLIQYYNGEERAKGNILERFSAQQFPDLHSELNLSSLELGDSALYFCASSRTRLAGETGELFFGEGSRLTVL.

The chain carries TRBV4-3 and TRBJ1-5; TRBD1 is a possible D gene (5 bases). Germline loops: CDR1 LGHNA, CDR2 YSLEER. There are 19 residues in the CDR3. Trimming cost V 0 bases and J 4 bases, with 22 bases left between them. The CDR3 sequence is CASSQEFIWGEGVNQPQHF. The CDR3 coding sequence is TGCGCCAGCAGCCAAGAATTTATCTGGGGGGAAGGTGTGAATCAGCCCCAGCATTTT.

The chain recombines TRBV7-3 with TRBJ2-5; D call uncertain. With 5 bases removed from V and 3 bases from J, the gap between germline ends came to 10 bases. Germline CDR1 SGHTA, CDR2 FQGTGA. This CDR3 is 13 amino acids long. As DNA, the CDR3 is TGTGCCAGCAGCCTCGTGGGCAAAGAGACCCAGTACTTC. Encoded protein: CASSLVGKETQYF.